The T cell receptor beta chain under discussion was sequenced for a study of blood T cell repertoires in COVID-19. Turning to the study itself: Specimens from acute and convalescent COVID-19 originated in the United States, Italy and Spain.

TCRdb keeps only in-frame clones here, not all; method: immunoSEQ multiplex PCR. The sample shows about 40,000 clones, approximately 83% of them seen only once. The sequencing input was peripheral blood. The TCR sequence derives from a woman aged 60-75 years with acute or convalescent COVID-19.

DNA for the CDR3: TGCGCCAGCAGCTTGGTTGGTAGCGGGAGGGCCTTGGATACGCAGTATTTT. Its protein product is CASSLVGSGRALDTQYF. The gene calls are TRBV5-1 and TRBJ2-3, with 11 bases identical to TRBD2. The germline gives CDR1 SGHRS, CDR2 YFSETQ. This CDR3 has 17 residues. J gave up 6 bases and V 0 bases, and 9 bases lay outside the gene matches.